This TCR beta chain stems from a study of shared clonotypes between healthy human individuals. Notes on the study in general: Though the depth was large, rarefaction showed that sorted-subset sequencing was incomplete.

The CDR3 runs 14 residues. Germline V gene lookup returns CDR1 SEHNR and CDR2 FQNEAQ (reference sequence). V lost 1 base, J lost 0 bases, and 5 bases lay in between. With respect to this clone: Antigen: not known. This specimen includes other DNA sequences encoding the same CDR3.

The assay was immunoSEQ multiplex PCR, and TCRdb's table has in-frame clones only and misses some. The sample records a few million clones, just over 90% being singletons. The sequence came from a man between 18 and 35 years old in good health. The gene calls are TRBV7-9 and TRBJ2-3; no clear D gene. The material sequenced was naive CD4+ T cells sorted from blood. Described subset: CD45RA+ positively selected. The CDR3 region is CASSLGTSTDTQYF. The CDR3 DNA follows: TGTGCCAGCAGCTTAGGGACGAGCACAGATACGCAGTATTTT. Supplemented by reference TRBV7-9 and TRBJ2-3, the full variable domain reads DTGVSQNPRHKITKRGQNVTFRCDPISEHNRLYWYRQTLGQGPEFLTYFQNEAQLEKSRLLSDRFSAERPKGSFSTLEIQRTEQGDSAMYLCASSLGTSTDTQYFGPGTRLTVL.